The 32 T cell receptor beta chains below all came from one sample that was sequenced in a study of T cells in localized non-small cell lung cancer. Some clones are missing from TCRdb's copy, which holds only in-frame ones; the method was immunoSEQ multiplex PCR. The profile shows fewer than 75,000 clones, around 84% of them singletons. Here the sequenced sample was peripheral blood, taken before any cancer treatment. Receptors originate from a female donor over 55 with stage I lung adenocarcinoma.

The V gene is TRBV20-1, the J gene TRBJ1-1, with 7 bases that match TRBD1. The CDR3 has 11 amino acids. The J segment lost 7 bases and the V segment lost 5 bases, leaving 4 bases of the junction unmatched. CDR1 is DFQATT and CDR2 is SNEGSKA in the germline V gene (reference sequence). For the CDR3, the DNA is TGCAGTGCTGACAGGGATTTTGAAGCTTTCTTT. Translation gives CSADRDFEAFF.

This clone is a singleton in its sample. The rearrangement links TRBV5-1 to TRBJ1-1; 10 nucleotides agree with TRBD1. The germline V gene encodes CDR1 SGHRS and CDR2 YFSETQ. This CDR3 contains 14 residues. V lost 1 base, J lost 6 bases, and 3 bases stayed unmatched. DNA for the CDR3: TGCGCCAGCAGCTTGACCGGGACAGGGGCTGAAGCTTTCTTT. This encodes CASSLTGTGAEAFF. The full variable domain, its missing parts supplied by reference TRBV5-1 and TRBJ1-1, is KAGVTQTPRYLIKTRGQQVTLSCSPISGHRSVSWYQQTPGQGLQFLFEYFSETQRNKGNFPGRFSGRQFSNSRSEMNVSTLELGDSALYLCASSLTGTGAEAFFGQGTRLTVV.

The chain links TRBV7-3 to TRBJ2-3; D is undetermined. In germline, CDR1 is SGHTA, CDR2 FQGTGA. The V and J ends lost 0 bases and 2 bases respectively, with 9 bases between them. There are 15 residues in the CDR3. CDR3 sequence (DNA): TGTGCCAGCAGCTTAACGGACCATAACACAGATACGCAGTATTTT. Translating gives CASSLTDHNTDTQYF. Filled out from reference TRBV7-3 and TRBJ2-3, the complete variable domain reads GAGVSQTPSNKVTEKGKYVELRCDPISGHTALYWYRQSLGQGPEFLIYFQGTGAADDSGLPNDRFFAVRPEGSVSTLKIQRTERGDSAVYLCASSLTDHNTDTQYFGPGTRLTVL.

This clone was found once. V is TRBV7-8 and J is TRBJ2-5; no clear D. V was clipped by 6 bases and J by 2 bases, with 19 bases between them. Per germline, CDR1 SGHVS and CDR2 FQNEAQ. The CDR3 covers 16 residues. CDR3 DNA: TGTGCCAGCAGTCCAAGAAGATTCAAGCCTCAAGAGACCCAGTACTTC. This sequence encodes CASSPRRFKPQETQYF.

The V call is TRBV7-9, the J call TRBJ2-7; TRBD2 might be the D (5 bases). CDR3 length: 14 amino acids. V was clipped by 5 bases and J by 3 bases, with 14 bases between them. Germline V gives CDR1 SEHNR, CDR2 FQNEAQ (reference sequence). CDR3 nucleotides: TGTGCCAGCAGCGGGTTCGGCAGCGGCTACGAGCAGTACTTC. It translates to CASSGFGSGYEQYF.

This clone appeared a single time. The J gene is TRBJ1-5, the V gene TRBV9; D remains ambiguous. The CDR3 length is 13 residues. Germline V lookup: CDR1 SGDLS, CDR2 YYNGEE. V lost 3 bases to trimming and J lost 6 bases, with 10 bases between them. The CDR3 loop is CASSAGDIQPQHF. In nucleotides, the CDR3 is TGTGCCAGCAGCGCCGGCGACATTCAGCCCCAGCATTTT.

The chain uses TRBV5-1 and TRBJ2-6; D call uncertain. Per germline, CDR1 SGHRS and CDR2 YFSETQ. V was pared by 3 bases and J by 0 bases, with 4 bases between. The CDR3 contains 14 residues. This chain's CDR3 is CASSSNSGANVLTF. CDR3 DNA: TGCGCCAGCAGCTCGAACTCTGGGGCCAACGTCCTGACTTTC.

V is TRBV5-1 and J is TRBJ2-1; a weak D match, TRBD1 (6 bases). The germline V gene encodes CDR1 SGHRS and CDR2 YFSETQ. The length of the CDR3 is 15 residues. The V and J ends lost 6 bases and 0 bases respectively, with 13 bases between them. As DNA, the CDR3 is TGCGCCAGCACATCGGTCAGGGGCTCCTACAATGAGCAGTTCTTC. Translated, it gives CASTSVRGSYNEQFF. Supplemented by reference TRBV5-1 and TRBJ2-1, the full variable domain reads KAGVTQTPRYLIKTRGQQVTLSCSPISGHRSVSWYQQTPGQGLQFLFEYFSETQRNKGNFPGRFSGRQFSNSRSEMNVSTLELGDSALYLCASTSVRGSYNEQFFGPGTRLTVL.

The chain is built from TRBV5-6 and TRBJ1-2, with D hard to call. Germline V lookup: CDR1 SGHDT, CDR2 YYEEEE. The V and J ends lost 4 bases and 0 bases respectively, with 19 bases between them. The CDR3 runs 17 residues. This CDR3 reads CASSAEVGLGANYGYTF. The CDR3 bases are TGTGCCAGCAGCGCGGAAGTAGGGTTGGGAGCTAACTATGGCTACACCTTC.

In its sample, this clone was seen once. The chain couples TRBV4-1 to TRBJ2-3; TRBD1 agrees at 10 bases. The CDR3 runs 16 residues. The germline CDR1 and CDR2 sequences are MGHRA and YSYEKL. J gave up 6 bases and V 0 bases, and 6 bases lay outside the gene matches. CDR3 DNA: TGCGCCAGCAGCCAAGATCAGACAGGGGGCCGGGATACGCAGTATTTT. Protein product: CASSQDQTGGRDTQYF.

This clone was detected only a few times. This chain connects TRBV18 to TRBJ1-1, with D uncertain. Trimming pared 1 base from V and 2 bases from J, leaving 2 bases between. The CDR3 is 12 residues long. Germline values: CDR1 KGHSH, CDR2 LQKENI. The CDR3 DNA sequence: TGTGCCAGCTCACCACTCAACACTGAAGCTTTCTTT. Translation: CASSPLNTEAFF.

The gene calls are TRBV11-2 and TRBJ2-2; 8 positions match TRBD1. Per the germline V gene, CDR1 is SGHAT and CDR2 is FQNNGV. Losses at the gene ends were 5 bases for V and 4 bases for J; bases not matched to a gene: 9. The length of the CDR3 is 16 residues. In DNA, the CDR3 is TGTGCCAGCAGCCCTCACCCCGGACAGGGCACCGGGGAGCTGTTTTTT. This translates into CASSPHPGQGTGELFF.

J is TRBJ2-7 and V is TRBV28, with D possibly being TRBD1 or TRBD2 (5 bases each). The germline CDR1 and CDR2 sequences are MDHEN and SYDVKM. The CDR3 consists of 14 residues. V lost 4 bases to trimming and J lost 7 bases, with 17 bases between them. The CDR3 bases are TGTGCCAGCAGTTCTTTGAGGGGCTCTCCAGAGCAGTACTTC. Its translation: CASSSLRGSPEQYF.

This CDR3 is CASSLGTSGGATDTQYF. In DNA, the CDR3 is TGCGCCAGCAGCTTGGGGACTAGCGGGGGTGCCACAGATACGCAGTATTTT. The rearrangement uses TRBV5-1 and TRBJ2-3; TRBD2 matches 13 bases. The junction had 3 bases not matched to a gene; V was cut back by 0 bases and J by 2 bases. The germline gives CDR1 SGHRS, CDR2 YFSETQ. The CDR3 runs to 17 residues.

This rearrangement joins TRBV6-5 to TRBJ1-1; the match to TRBD1 covers 7 bases. The V gene end was trimmed by 6 bases and the J gene end by 5 bases; junction bases not matched to a gene: 9. The CDR3 covers 14 residues. The V gene's germline CDR1 is MNHEY and CDR2 SVGAGI. The CDR3 coding sequence is TGTGCCAGCAGCCGACAGGGAAGGAGGACTGAAGCTTTCTTT. Encoded protein: CASSRQGRRTEAFF.

This clone appeared once. J is TRBJ2-7 and V is TRBV7-9; TRBD1 matches 8 bases. Germline loops: CDR1 SEHNR, CDR2 FQNEAQ (reference sequence). This CDR3 has 14 amino acids. Unmatched junction bases numbered 7, after V lost 5 bases and J lost 4 bases. CDR3 in amino acids: CASSPQDRAYEQYF. DNA of the CDR3: TGTGCCAGCAGCCCTCAGGACAGGGCATACGAGCAGTACTTC.

V and J are TRBV18 and TRBJ1-5, with D possibly matching TRBD1 (5 bases). The V gene's germline CDR1 is KGHSH and CDR2 LQKENI. V lost 3 bases and J lost 3, with 9 bases in between. The CDR3 contains 14 residues. The CDR3: CASSPDRVNQPQHF. Here the CDR3 DNA reads TGTGCCAGCTCACCTGACAGAGTCAATCAGCCCCAGCATTTT. The full variable domain, rest sourced from reference TRBV18 and TRBJ1-5, is NAGVMQNPRHLVRRRGQEARLRCSPMKGHSHVYWYRQLPEEGLKFMVYLQKENIIDESGMPKERFSAEFPKEGPSILRIQQVVRGDSAAYFCASSPDRVNQPQHFGDGTRLSIL.

The genes are TRBV7-3 and TRBJ2-7; 11 nucleotides match TRBD2. The CDR3 is 16 amino acids. The germline V gene encodes CDR1 SGHTA and CDR2 FQGTGA. Losses at the gene ends were 2 bases for V and 4 bases for J; bases not matched to a gene: 7. CDR3 in amino acids: CASSLGPTSGVYEQYF. CDR3 nucleotide sequence: TGTGCCAGCAGCTTAGGCCCGACTAGCGGGGTGTACGAGCAGTACTTC.

The chain employs TRBV14 and TRBJ2-7; D call uncertain. Germline V gene sequence: CDR1 SGHDN, CDR2 FVKESK. Trimming left V 9 bases short and J 1 base short, with 25 bases between. This CDR3 comprises 17 residues. CDR3 loop: CASHPPGQAGRSYEQYF. The CDR3 DNA reads TGTGCCAGTCACCCTCCAGGTCAGGCCGGAAGGTCCTACGAGCAGTACTTC.

The V call is TRBV4-2, the J call TRBJ1-2; D gene uncertain. The CDR3 covers 15 residues. Germline values: CDR1 LGHNA, CDR2 YNFKEQ. V lost 4 bases and J lost 2, with 14 bases in between. The CDR3 protein is CASSPNSKENYGYTF. In DNA, the CDR3 is TGTGCCAGCAGCCCCAATTCGAAGGAGAACTATGGCTACACCTTC.

The chain recombines TRBV10-1 with TRBJ1-5, with TRBD1 identical over 8 bases. The junction had 17 bases not matched to a gene; V was cut back by 7 bases and J by 9 bases. Germline CDR1 WNHNN, CDR2 SYGVQD (reference sequence). CDR3 length: 16 amino acids. This chain's CDR3 is CASIRETGVDGGPQHF. DNA for the CDR3: TGCGCCAGCATCAGGGAGACAGGGGTGGATGGGGGGCCCCAGCATTTT.

The chain carries TRBV5-1 and TRBJ1-1; D gene ambiguous. Germline V CDR1 and CDR2: SGHRS, YFSETQ. Trimming took off 0 bases at V and 6 bases at J, with 12 bases between the two ends. This CDR3 has 14 amino acids. The CDR3 coding sequence is TGCGCCAGCAGCTTGGGAGATGTGGAGGCTGAAGCTTTCTTT. Translating gives CASSLGDVEAEAFF.

The chain joins TRBV9 to TRBJ2-3; D is possibly TRBD2 (5 bases). This CDR3 is 15 amino acids long. Trimming cost V 3 bases and J 3 bases, with 14 bases left between them. Germline CDR1 and CDR2: SGDLS and YYNGEE. The CDR3 is CASSDEGAVTDTQYF. DNA for the CDR3: TGTGCCAGCAGCGATGAGGGAGCAGTGACAGATACGCAGTATTTT.

A single count supports this clone. J is TRBJ1-1 and V is TRBV19, with D unclear. Trimming stripped 5 bases from V and 1 base from J, with 8 bases between. Germline V gives CDR1 LNHDA, CDR2 SQIVND (reference sequence). The CDR3 extends over 13 amino acids. The CDR3 DNA reads TGTGCCAGTAGTTTGGCAGAGAACACTGAAGCTTTCTTT. It codes for CASSLAENTEAFF.

The V call is TRBV4-1, the J call TRBJ2-5, with 12 bases lining up with TRBD2. This CDR3 region has 16 residues. CDR1 and CDR2 (germline): MGHRA, YSYEKL. Trimming cost V 6 bases and J 3 bases; bases outside gene matches: 8. CDR3 sequence reads: CASRVGLAGGKETQYF. DNA for the CDR3: TGCGCCAGCAGAGTTGGGCTAGCGGGAGGGAAAGAGACCCAGTACTTC.

V is TRBV28 and J is TRBJ2-3, with 12 positions matching TRBD1. The CDR3 consists of 16 residues. Germline V lookup: CDR1 MDHEN, CDR2 SYDVKM. V dropped 3 bases and J dropped 4; count of bases not matched to a gene: 5. This CDR3 reads CASSFWDRGPADTQYF. The DNA of the CDR3 is TGTGCCAGCAGTTTCTGGGACAGGGGGCCGGCAGATACGCAGTATTTT.

The chain links TRBV28 to TRBJ2-7; D not certain. This CDR3 is built from 15 residues. CDR1 and CDR2 (germline): MDHEN, SYDVKM. V lost 3 bases to trimming and J lost 0 bases, with 12 bases between them. CDR3: CASSFIGATSYEQYF. The CDR3 coding sequence is TGTGCCAGCAGTTTCATAGGAGCCACCTCCTACGAGCAGTACTTC.

V gene TRBV9 combines with J gene TRBJ2-2, with 7 bases that match TRBD1. J lost 4 bases, V lost 4 bases, and 7 bases had no gene match. The CDR3 consists of 15 residues. CDR1 is SGDLS and CDR2 is YYNGEE in the germline V gene. CDR3 protein: CASSPQGLTTGELFF. For the CDR3, the DNA is TGTGCCAGCAGCCCACAGGGGCTTACCACCGGGGAGCTGTTTTTT.

The V and J genes are TRBV10-2 and TRBJ2-7, with D possibly TRBD2 on 5 matching bases. V was pared by 3 bases and J by 0 bases, with 18 bases between. The CDR3 covers 17 residues. Germline assignment: CDR1 WSHSY and CDR2 SAAADI. CDR3 DNA: TGCGCCAGCAGTGACCTCTTGAGAAACGGGGACTCCTACGAGCAGTACTTC. Protein: CASSDLLRNGDSYEQYF.

The chain uses TRBV4-3 and TRBJ2-1; 7 bases align to TRBD2. The germline V gene has CDR1 LGHNA and CDR2 YSLEER. V shed 0 bases and J 3 bases; nucleotides not matched to a gene: 8. The CDR3 loop spans 17 amino acids. The CDR3 nucleotides read TGCGCCAGCAGCCAAGATCCCCCCAGCGGGAACTACAATGAGCAGTTCTTC. Translated, it gives CASSQDPPSGNYNEQFF.

The chain links TRBV13 to TRBJ2-3; 10 nucleotides agree with TRBD2. The CDR3 totals 19 residues. With V trimmed by 4 bases and J by 5 bases, 18 bases remained unmatched. The germline V gene encodes CDR1 PRHDT and CDR2 FYEKMQ (reference sequence). The CDR3 DNA sequence: TGTGCCAGCAGCTCCGCTGTGGCTCTAGCGGGGGCAAGGGGAGATACGCAGTATTTT. Translating gives CASSSAVALAGARGDTQYF.

V and J are TRBV10-1 and TRBJ2-3; D may be TRBD1 (5 bases). The CDR3 runs 15 residues. Trimming left V 3 bases short and J 4 bases short, with 14 bases between. Germline CDR1 reads WNHNN; CDR2 reads SYGVQD (reference sequence). CDR3 in DNA: TGCGCCAGCAGTGAAGATCAGGGTGGCGCAGATACGCAGTATTTT. Its protein product is CASSEDQGGADTQYF.